This entry lists 30 T cell receptor beta chains sequenced from one sample in a study of regulatory T cells in long-lasting Graves disease. Time point here: newly diagnosed GD, antithyroid drugs for less than 3 months. Preparation of the TCR library used RNA extracted from PBMCs. Building the TCR beta libraries relied on iRepertoire HTBI primers, and CDR3 regions underwent Arm-PCR. One entry per CDR3 protein, called by TCRdb with MiXCR from the multiplex PCR reads. Seen here are a few hundred thousand distinct CDR3 sequences, approximately 20% observed once, and the top ten hold about 20%. Material: peripheral blood mononuclear cells (PBMCs), obtained at new diagnosis, from a patient treated with antithyroid drugs. The source is a female donor with Graves disease.

This clonotype has ten or more counts. The chain uses TRBV12-3 or TRBV12-4 and TRBJ2-1; TRBD2 matches 8 bases. J gave up 0 bases and V 8 bases, and 6 bases lay outside the gene matches. This CDR3 region has 15 residues. In DNA, the CDR3 is TGTGCCAGCGGTATTAGCGGGACCTCCTACAATGAGCAGTTCTTC. Its protein product is CASGISGTSYNEQFF.

At least ten counts were recorded for this clonotype. The rearrangement links TRBV7-2 to TRBJ2-5; 9 bases match TRBD2. The CDR3 has 14 residues. Germline assignment: CDR1 SGHTA and CDR2 FQGNSA. V lost 1 base to trimming and J lost 7 bases; unmatched junction nucleotides: 4. CDR3 sequence reads: CASSLDAGGGTQYF. The CDR3 region has the DNA TGTGCCAGCAGCTTAGATGCGGGAGGGGGGACCCAGTACTTC. The whole variable domain, remainder taken from reference TRBV7-2 and TRBJ2-5, is GAGVSQSPSNKVTEKGKDVELRCDPISGHTALYWYRQSLGQGLEFLIYFQGNSAPDKSGLPSDRFSAERTGGSVSTLTIQRTQQEDSAVYLCASSLDAGGGTQYFGPGTRLLVL.

This CDR3 is CASSSQFYEQYF. The CDR3 bases are TGTGCCAGCAGCTCCCAGTTCTACGAGCAGTACTTC. V usage is TRBV11-2 and J usage is TRBJ2-7, with D hard to call. V was pared by 4 bases and J by 3 bases, with 7 bases between. Germline V gene sequence: CDR1 SGHAT, CDR2 FQNNGV. The CDR3 loop spans 12 amino acids.

The chain combines TRBV11-3 with TRBJ2-1; TRBD2 matches 7 bases. Germline V CDR1 and CDR2: SGHNT, YENEEA. This CDR3 is 13 amino acids long. J was trimmed by 8 bases and V by 3 bases; bases with no gene match: 4. CDR3 loop: CASSLGGQDEQFF. The CDR3, as DNA: TGTGCCAGCAGCTTGGGAGGGCAGGATGAGCAGTTCTTC.

The chain recombines TRBV11-3 with TRBJ1-4; TRBD1 is a possible D gene (6 bases). The germline V and J ends were trimmed by 5 bases and 7 bases, with 17 bases remaining between them. The CDR3 extends over 15 amino acids. Germline loops: CDR1 SGHNT, CDR2 YENEEA. CDR3 DNA: TGTGCCAGCAGCCGAGGGGGGAATACATTTGAAAAACTGTTTTTT. This sequence encodes CASSRGGNTFEKLFF.

The table lists this clonotype with many counts. The V and J genes are TRBV7-8 and TRBJ1-5; D gene unclear. With 3 bases removed from V and 3 bases from J, the gap between germline ends came to 21 bases. Per germline, CDR1 SGHVS and CDR2 FQNEAQ. This CDR3 has 18 amino acids. The CDR3 is CASSFAGRLGEANQPQHF. CDR3 nucleotides: TGTGCCAGCAGCTTCGCGGGGAGGCTAGGCGAAGCCAATCAGCCCCAGCATTTT. Using reference TRBV7-8 and TRBJ1-5 for the parts outside the CDR3, the full variable domain is GAGVSQSPRYKVAKRGQDVALRCDPISGHVSLFWYQQALGQGPEFLTYFQNEAQLDKSGLPSDRFFAERPEGSVSTLKIQRTQQEDSAVYLCASSFAGRLGEANQPQHFGDGTRLSIL.

Many counts were recorded for this clonotype. This chain connects TRBV18 to TRBJ2-2, with 9 bases matching TRBD1. The CDR3 runs 14 residues. From germline, CDR1 is KGHSH and CDR2 LQKENI. Trimming cost V 8 bases and J 3 bases; bases outside gene matches: 4. CDR3 in amino acids: CASSRTGDTGELFF. The CDR3 DNA reads TGTGCCAGCAGTCGGACAGGGGACACCGGGGAGCTGTTTTTT.

This clonotype was picked up many times. The V and J genes are TRBV19 and TRBJ1-1; possible D gene TRBD1, 6 bases. V lost 7 bases to trimming and J lost 6 bases, with 18 bases between them. The CDR3 length is 14 residues. Germline CDR1 LNHDA, CDR2 SQIVND (reference sequence). In DNA form, the CDR3 reads TGTGCCAGTATTCAAAGACCCCCAGGGGCTGAAGCTTTCTTT. The encoded protein is CASIQRPPGAEAFF. The full variable domain, in which reference TRBV19 and TRBJ1-1 provide the parts outside the CDR3, is DGGITQSPKYLFRKEGQNVTLSCEQNLNHDAMYWYRQDPGQGLRLIYYSQIVNDFQKGDIAEGYSVSREKKESFPLTVTSAQKNPTAFYLCASIQRPPGAEAFFGQGTRLTVV.

Remarks on this clonotype: Only one base separates this from a far larger clonotype, so it likely reflects a read error. The rearrangement links TRBV7-8 to TRBJ1-1; no firm D call. The CDR3 spans 11 residues. Trimming pared 7 bases from V and 7 bases from J, leaving 10 bases between. Germline V gene lookup returns CDR1 SGHVS and CDR2 FQNEAQ. The CDR3 reads CASTQTFEAFF. The CDR3 DNA reads TGTGCCAGCACCCAGACATTTGAAGCTTTCTTT.

Concerning this clonotype itself: A single base separates this from a much larger clone, so it may be a read error. The chain has TRBV12-5 and TRBJ1-2; the match to TRBD1 covers 8 bases. The CDR3 contains 13 residues. The germline CDR1 and CDR2 sequences are LGHNT and FRNRAP. CDR3 amino acids: CASGPGGWRGYAF. The CDR3 DNA follows: TGTGCTAGTGGTCCAGGGGGCTGGCGGGGCTACGCCTTC. Complete variable domain (other parts from reference TRBV12-5 and TRBJ1-2): DARVTQTPRHKVTEMGQEVTMRCQPILGHNTVFWYRQTMMQGLELLAYFRNRAPLDDSGMPKDRFSAEMPDATLATLKIQPSEPRDSAVYFCASGPGGWRGYAFGSGTRLTVV.

This clonotype came up a few times. A junction boundary mismatches the germline segment, possibly from a read error. The V gene is TRBV27, the J gene TRBJ2-2; TRBD1 matches at 7 bases. There are 13 residues in the CDR3. Germline loops: CDR1 MNHEY, CDR2 SMNVEV (reference sequence). In DNA, the CDR3 is TGTGCCAGCCGGGACAGAAACACCGGGGAGCCGTTTTTT. Its translation: CASRDRNTGEPFF.

There are many counts of this clonotype. The genes are TRBV4-3 and TRBJ1-2; possible D gene TRBD1, 6 bases. The ends were cut back, 3 bases at V and 4 bases at J, with 15 bases in the middle. Germline assignment: CDR1 LGHNA and CDR2 YSLEER. CDR3 length equals 15 residues. The CDR3 DNA sequence: TGCGCCAGCAGCCAGGGTCCAGGGGAATTCTATGGCTACACCTTC. Amino acids: CASSQGPGEFYGYTF.

The rearrangement joins TRBV6-5 to TRBJ1-2; the match to TRBD1 covers 7 bases. V shed 4 bases and J 8 bases; nucleotides not matched to a gene: 7. This CDR3 has 13 amino acids. Germline values: CDR1 MNHEY, CDR2 SVGAGI. In DNA, the CDR3 is TGTGCCAGCAGTTCCGACAGGGCAGGGGGCTACACCTTC. Residues: CASSSDRAGGYTF.

Notes on this clonotype: This may arise from a read error, as a much more abundant clone is one base away. The rearrangement uses TRBV28 and TRBJ2-5; 10 bases match TRBD1. Losses at the gene ends were 2 bases for V and 11 bases for J; bases not matched to a gene: 11. Per germline, CDR1 MDHEN and CDR2 SYDVKM. CDR3 length: 15 residues. The CDR3 nucleotides are TGTGCCAGCAGTTTAGGGACAGGGGATGCTAATGAGCAGTACTTC. Amino acid sequence: CASSLGTGDANEQYF.

This clonotype was detected many times. The chain couples TRBV7-8 to TRBJ2-2, with 12 bases fitting TRBD2. CDR1 and CDR2 from the germline V gene are SGHVS and FQNEAQ. V lost 3 bases, J lost 6 bases, and 17 bases stayed unmatched. The CDR3 contains 20 residues. In DNA, the CDR3 is TGTGCCAGCAGCTTGCCGACGACTAGCGGGAGTAATTTTAGGGCCGGGGAGCTGTTTTTT. As protein: CASSLPTTSGSNFRAGELFF. The entire variable domain, with the rest obtained from reference TRBV7-8 and TRBJ2-2, is as follows: GAGVSQSPRYKVAKRGQDVALRCDPISGHVSLFWYQQALGQGPEFLTYFQNEAQLDKSGLPSDRFFAERPEGSVSTLKIQRTQQEDSAVYLCASSLPTTSGSNFRAGELFFGEGSRLTVL.

Ten or more counts support this clonotype. At one end the junction does not follow the germline gene, possibly because of a read error. This sequence joins TRBV7-7 and TRBJ2-4, with 7 bases identical to TRBD2. CDR3 length: 18 residues. CDR1 is SSHAT, CDR2 FNYEAQ, per germline (reference sequence). The CDR3 is CASSSPKREGEAKNIQYF. The CDR3 DNA follows: TGTGCTAGCAGCTCTCCGAAAAGGGAGGGAGAGGCCAAAAACATTCAGTACTTC.

This clonotype has at least ten counts. The CDR3 here is CSARDPGLGDNEQFF. The CDR3 nucleotides read TGCAGTGCTAGGGATCCGGGACTGGGGGACAATGAGCAGTTCTTC. The rearrangement uses TRBV20-1 and TRBJ2-1; D is possibly TRBD2 (6 bases). From germline, CDR1 is DFQATT and CDR2 SNEGSKA (reference sequence). V lost 3 bases, J lost 5 bases, and 17 bases lay in between. This CDR3 region has 15 residues.

This clonotype came up many times. The chain is built from TRBV7-9 and TRBJ2-1; 12 positions agree with TRBD2. Germline V CDR1 and CDR2: SEHNR, FQNEAQ (reference sequence). Trimming cost V 4 bases and J 1 base; bases outside gene matches: 11. This CDR3 region has 19 residues. Here the CDR3 reads CASSYWGLAGGGSYNEQFF. For the CDR3, the DNA is TGTGCCAGCAGCTACTGGGGTCTAGCGGGAGGGGGTTCCTACAATGAGCAGTTCTTC.

This clonotype appeared many times. This chain joins TRBV7-2 and TRBJ2-5, with unresolved D. Trimming removed 5 bases from V and 0 bases from J, with 7 bases in between. Germline CDR1 SGHTA, CDR2 FQGNSA. CDR3 length equals 13 residues. Written as DNA, the CDR3 is TGTGCCAGCAGCCCGACGTACCAAGAGACCCAGTACTTC. Translating it yields CASSPTYQETQYF.

J is TRBJ2-1 and V is TRBV9, with D perhaps TRBD2 (5 bases). Trimming pared 3 bases from V and 10 bases from J, leaving 20 bases between. The CDR3 is 15 residues long. Looked up from germline, CDR1 is SGDLS and CDR2 is YYNGEE. The CDR3 nucleotides are TGTGCCAGCAGCGACCTAGCTGGTAGCCGTGAAGAGCAGTTCTTC. Its translation is CASSDLAGSREEQFF.

This clonotype showed up many times. This rearrangement joins TRBV12-5 to TRBJ2-1, with 11 positions matching TRBD2. V gave up 2 bases and J gave up 6 bases; unmatched junction bases: 15. Germline CDR1 and CDR2: LGHNT and FRNRAP. The CDR3 spans 19 residues. DNA of the CDR3: TGTGCTAGTGGTTTGCCTCCGGGACTAGCGGTTGGGGGGTTCAATGAGCAGTTCTTC. It specifies CASGLPPGLAVGGFNEQFF.

This clonotype has only one observation. The V gene is TRBV19, the J gene TRBJ1-6; 8 bases are shared with TRBD1. CDR1 LNHDA and CDR2 SQIVND come from the germline V gene (reference sequence). Trimming took 10 bases from V and 7 from J; bases not matched to a gene: 6. The CDR3 consists of 13 residues. The CDR3 is CATRDRSNSPLHF. The CDR3 nucleotides are TGTGCCACCAGGGACAGGTCAAATTCACCCCTCCACTTT.

This clonotype was seen repeatedly, ten times or more. The chain uses TRBV3-1 and TRBJ2-1; perhaps TRBD1 as D (6 bases). Deletions cut 1 base from V and 4 bases from J, with 14 bases between. The germline V gene has CDR1 LGHDT and CDR2 YNNKEL (reference sequence). This CDR3 spans 16 amino acids. CDR3 amino acids: CASSQAGTLLYNEQFF. The DNA for the CDR3 is TGTGCCAGCAGCCAAGCAGGGACACTACTTTACAATGAGCAGTTCTTC.

This chain connects TRBV6-4 to TRBJ2-7; unclear D gene. The CDR3 consists of 15 residues. Germline V gene data show CDR1 as MRHNA and CDR2 as SNTAGT. Trimming stripped 3 bases from V and 5 bases from J, with 17 bases between. The CDR3 coding sequence is TGTGCCAGCAGTGAACGGTGGGTTTTATCTGACGAGCAGTACTTC. Translation gives CASSERWVLSDEQYF.

This clonotype was seen repeatedly, ten times or more. This chain links TRBV28 with TRBJ2-1; D perhaps matches TRBD2 (5 bases). The CDR3 contains 13 residues. The germline V gene encodes CDR1 MDHEN and CDR2 SYDVKM. Trimming left V 7 bases short and J 10 bases short, with 17 bases between. The CDR3 region is CASTDPVGEEQFF. CDR3 bases: TGTGCCAGCACCGACCCGGTGGGAGAGGAGCAGTTCTTC.

This clonotype occurred many times. The chain links TRBV24-1 to TRBJ2-4, with unresolved D. The CDR3 spans 13 residues. The V end was cut by 4 bases, the J end by 8 bases, with 11 bases between. CDR1 and CDR2 from the germline V gene are KGHDR and SFDVKD. CDR3 region: CATSEQFEDIQYF. CDR3 sequence (DNA): TGTGCCACCAGTGAGCAATTCGAGGACATTCAGTACTTC.

This clonotype has a count of ten or more. The chain joins TRBV12-3 or TRBV12-4 to TRBJ1-1; D is possibly TRBD1 (5 bases). The CDR3 loop spans 14 amino acids. Trimming left V 7 bases short and J 9 bases short, with 21 bases between. The CDR3 loop reads CASTPRGPQSQAFF. CDR3 sequence (DNA): TGTGCCAGCACCCCTCGGGGCCCCCAATCTCAAGCTTTCTTT.

Many counts were recorded for this clonotype. This chain connects TRBV28 to TRBJ1-3, with 8 bases matching TRBD1. Germline V lookup: CDR1 MDHEN, CDR2 SYDVKM. J lost 0 bases, V lost 7 bases, and 5 bases had no gene match. The CDR3 covers 15 residues. Written as DNA, the CDR3 is TGTGCCAGCAACACAGGGGGGAGCTCTGGAAACACCATATATTTT. Amino acids: CASNTGGSSGNTIYF.

On this clonotype: A read error is likely here: a far larger clone is one base away. J is TRBJ2-4 and V is TRBV3-1, with 11 nucleotides matching TRBD2. Per the germline V gene, CDR1 is LGHDT and CDR2 is YNNKEL (reference sequence). CDR3 length: 12 residues. CDR3 region: CASSQGLAGMCF. DNA of the CDR3: TGTGCCAGCAGCCAAGGACTAGCGGGGATGTGCTTC.

This clonotype was seen ten or more times. The chain uses TRBV6-5 and TRBJ2-7; 10 positions agree with TRBD2. Per germline, CDR1 MNHEY and CDR2 SVGAGI. J was trimmed by 1 base and V by 4 bases; bases with no gene match: 7. This CDR3 is 16 amino acids long. DNA of the CDR3: TGTGCCAGCAGTTGCAACACTAGCGGGACTTCCTACGAGCAGTACTTC. It specifies CASSCNTSGTSYEQYF.